Below are 3 T cell receptor beta chains sequenced from a single sample in a study of metastatic and nonmetastatic thyroid tumors. TCRdb redid the clone calls on the PCR reads using MiXCR. The sample records 30,000 or so clones, over 20% being singletons. There were no patients who had received any treatment before thyroid surgery. Input material: blood. The receptors derive from a female donor with papillary thyroid cancer or a benign thyroid nodule (not recorded which). Some clones in this sample may be carry-over from other donors' samples.

This clone was seen many times. The V gene is TRBV28, the J gene TRBJ1-4, with a tentative D call TRBD1 (5 bases). There are 15 residues in the CDR3. The V gene's germline CDR1 is MDHEN and CDR2 SYDVKM. V gave up 4 bases and J gave up 0 bases, with 9 bases separating them. The CDR3 reads CASSSTDATNEKLFF. For the CDR3, the DNA is TGTGCCAGCAGTTCGACAGATGCAACTAATGAAAAACTGTTTTTT.

This clone was recorded at least ten times. V and J are TRBV2 and TRBJ2-1; the match to TRBD1 covers 11 bases. The germline gives CDR1 SNHLY, CDR2 FYNNEI. Germline trimming cut 5 bases from V and 8 bases from J; bases unmatched to any gene: 5. This CDR3 is 14 amino acids long. The CDR3 coding sequence is TGTGCCAGCAGTTCGGACAGGGGGCCCGATGAGCAGTTCTTC. This translates into CASSSDRGPDEQFF.

This clone is labeled as medium-sized. The genes are TRBV27 and TRBJ1-6, with D perhaps matching TRBD1 (6 bases). Germline V gene data show CDR1 as MNHEY and CDR2 as SMNVEV (reference sequence). This CDR3 spans 15 amino acids. Trimming left V 6 bases short and J 7 bases short, with 16 bases between. The CDR3: CASSPMGGGNSPLHF. The CDR3 DNA follows: TGTGCCAGCAGCCCGATGGGGGGCGGGAATTCACCCCTCCACTTT.